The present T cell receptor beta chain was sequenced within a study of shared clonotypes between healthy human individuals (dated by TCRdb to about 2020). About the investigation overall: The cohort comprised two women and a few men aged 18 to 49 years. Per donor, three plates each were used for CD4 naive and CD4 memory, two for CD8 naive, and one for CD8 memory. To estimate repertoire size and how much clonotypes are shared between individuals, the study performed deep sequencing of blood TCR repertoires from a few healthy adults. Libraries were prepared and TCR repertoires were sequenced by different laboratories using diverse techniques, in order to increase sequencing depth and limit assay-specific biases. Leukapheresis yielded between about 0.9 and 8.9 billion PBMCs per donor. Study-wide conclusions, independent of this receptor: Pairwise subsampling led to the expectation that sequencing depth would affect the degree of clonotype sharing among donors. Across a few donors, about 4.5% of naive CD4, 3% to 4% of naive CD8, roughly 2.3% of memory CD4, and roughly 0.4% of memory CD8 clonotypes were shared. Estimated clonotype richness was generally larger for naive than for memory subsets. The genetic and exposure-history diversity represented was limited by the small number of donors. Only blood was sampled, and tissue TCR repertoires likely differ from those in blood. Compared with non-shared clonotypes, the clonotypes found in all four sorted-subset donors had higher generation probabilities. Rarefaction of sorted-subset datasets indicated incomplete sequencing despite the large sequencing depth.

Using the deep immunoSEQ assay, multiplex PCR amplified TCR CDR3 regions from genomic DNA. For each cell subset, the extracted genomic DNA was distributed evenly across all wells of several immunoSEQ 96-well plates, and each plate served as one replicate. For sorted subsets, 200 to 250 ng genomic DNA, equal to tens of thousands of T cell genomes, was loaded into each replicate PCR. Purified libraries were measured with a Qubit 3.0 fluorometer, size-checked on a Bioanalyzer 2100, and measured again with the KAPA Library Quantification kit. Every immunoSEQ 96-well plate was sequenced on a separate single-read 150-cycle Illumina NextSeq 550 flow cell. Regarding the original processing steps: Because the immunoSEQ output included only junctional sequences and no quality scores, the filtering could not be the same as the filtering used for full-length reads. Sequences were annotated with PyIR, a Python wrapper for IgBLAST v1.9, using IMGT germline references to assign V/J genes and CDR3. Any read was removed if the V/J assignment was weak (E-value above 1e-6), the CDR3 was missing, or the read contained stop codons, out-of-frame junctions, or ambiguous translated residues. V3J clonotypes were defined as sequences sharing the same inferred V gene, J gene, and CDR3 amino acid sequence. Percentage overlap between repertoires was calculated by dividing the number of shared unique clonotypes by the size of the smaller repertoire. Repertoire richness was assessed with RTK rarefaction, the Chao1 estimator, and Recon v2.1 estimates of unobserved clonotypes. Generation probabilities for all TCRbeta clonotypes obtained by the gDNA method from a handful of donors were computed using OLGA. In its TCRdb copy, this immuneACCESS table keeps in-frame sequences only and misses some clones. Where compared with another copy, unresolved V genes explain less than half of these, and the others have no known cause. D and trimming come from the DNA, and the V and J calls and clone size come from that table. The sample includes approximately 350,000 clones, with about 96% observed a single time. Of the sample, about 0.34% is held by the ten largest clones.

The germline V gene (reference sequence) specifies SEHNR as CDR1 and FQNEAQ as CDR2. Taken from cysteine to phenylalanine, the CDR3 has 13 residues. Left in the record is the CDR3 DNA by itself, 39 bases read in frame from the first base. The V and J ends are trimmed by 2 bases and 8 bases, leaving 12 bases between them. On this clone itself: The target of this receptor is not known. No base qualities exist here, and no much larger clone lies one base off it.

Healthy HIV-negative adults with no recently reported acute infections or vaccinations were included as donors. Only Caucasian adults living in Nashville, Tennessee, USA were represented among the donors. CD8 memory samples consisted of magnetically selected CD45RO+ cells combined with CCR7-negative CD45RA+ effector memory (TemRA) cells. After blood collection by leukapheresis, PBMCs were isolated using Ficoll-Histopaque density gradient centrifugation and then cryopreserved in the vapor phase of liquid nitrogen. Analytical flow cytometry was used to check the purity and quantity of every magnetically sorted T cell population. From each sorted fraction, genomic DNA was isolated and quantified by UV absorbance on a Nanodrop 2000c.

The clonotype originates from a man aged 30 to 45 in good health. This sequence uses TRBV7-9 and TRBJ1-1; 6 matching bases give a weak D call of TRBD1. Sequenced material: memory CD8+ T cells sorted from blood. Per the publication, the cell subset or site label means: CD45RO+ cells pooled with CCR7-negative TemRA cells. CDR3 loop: CASSLTGGREAFF. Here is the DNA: TGTGCCAGCAGCTTAACGGGGGGCCGCGAAGCTTTCTTT. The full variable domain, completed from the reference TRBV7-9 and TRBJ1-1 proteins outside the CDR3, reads DTGVSQNPRHKITKRGQNVTFRCDPISEHNRLYWYRQTLGQGPEFLTYFQNEAQLEKSRLLSDRFSAERPKGSFSTLEIQRTEQGDSAMYLCASSLTGGREAFFGQGTRLTVV.